The 22 T cell receptor beta chains below come from one sample, sequenced in a study of T cell repertoires in cytomegalovirus infection. TCRdb itself ran the reads through MiXCR, one entry per CDR3 protein. The data hold approximately 730,000 distinct CDR3 sequences, with around a third observed a single time. Antigen specificity for these receptors is unknown. The sample here was cultured PBMCs, taken from culture after CMV antigen stimulation. Source of these receptors: a human donor in good health (CMV status not recorded). Some clones in this sample may be carry-over from other donors' samples.

In this sample, this clonotype turned up a few times. The chain is built from TRBV4-1 and TRBJ1-4, with unresolved D. V dropped 0 bases and J dropped 0 bases, with 8 bases sitting between them. CDR3 length: 16 residues. CDR1 and CDR2 (germline): MGHRA, YSYEKL. CDR3 sequence: CASSQEASPTNEKLFF. The CDR3 DNA is TGCGCCAGCAGCCAAGAGGCCAGTCCAACTAATGAAAAACTGTTTTTT.

The table lists this clonotype with a few counts. The chain uses TRBV10-3 and TRBJ2-5; 9 nucleotides line up with TRBD1. Losses at the gene ends were 4 bases for V and 4 bases for J; bases not matched to a gene: 7. This CDR3 has 15 residues. Germline V gene sequence: CDR1 ENHRY, CDR2 SYGVKD. This chain's CDR3 is CAISGGQGLGETQYF. In nucleotides, the CDR3 is TGTGCCATCAGTGGGGGACAGGGACTTGGAGAGACCCAGTACTTC.

The chain employs TRBV10-3 and TRBJ1-1; TRBD1 matches at 7 bases. The ends lost 3 bases at V and 6 bases at J; junction bases unmatched: 10. This CDR3 spans 15 amino acids. Germline loops: CDR1 ENHRY, CDR2 SYGVKD. CDR3 amino acids: CAISDPPRGTAEAFF. DNA of the CDR3: TGTGCCATCAGTGATCCCCCCAGGGGGACCGCTGAAGCTTTCTTT.

This clonotype was counted a few times. The CDR3 sequence: CASSESSSYNEQFF. CDR3 bases: TGTGCCAGCAGCGAATCGAGCTCCTACAATGAGCAGTTCTTC. V is TRBV2 and J is TRBJ2-1; D is unresolved. Trimming left V 6 bases short and J 0 bases short, with 9 bases between. Germline V lookup: CDR1 SNHLY, CDR2 FYNNEI. This CDR3 is 14 amino acids long.

Regarding this clonotype: A junction end diverges from the germline sequence, so it may reflect a read error. The chain employs TRBV5-3 and TRBJ2-5; 8 nucleotides match TRBD2. Being an ORF, TRBV5-3 has a function that is uncertain. The CDR3 is made up of 16 amino acids. Here the CDR3 DNA reads TGTGCCAGCAGCTTGGGCGGGGGGCAGTGGCAAGAGACCCAGTACTTC. Protein: CASSLGGGQWQETQYF.

The V and J genes are TRBV7-6 and TRBJ1-2; 9 bases are shared with TRBD1. Germline CDR1 is SGHVS and CDR2 is FNYEAQ. This CDR3 spans 15 amino acids. Trimming removed 5 bases from V and 5 bases from J; junction bases left unmatched: 9. The CDR3 DNA sequence: TGTGCCAGCAGCCCTCGGGGGACAGGGCTTTATGGCTACACCTTC. Translated, it gives CASSPRGTGLYGYTF.

This clonotype was counted many times. The rearrangement joins TRBV7-2 to TRBJ2-3, with D hard to call. There are 12 residues in the CDR3. V was trimmed by 5 bases and J by 4 bases, leaving 7 bases between them. The germline CDR1 and CDR2 sequences are SGHTA and FQGNSA. The CDR3: CASSTLADTQYF. Written as DNA, the CDR3 is TGTGCCAGCAGCACCCTAGCAGATACGCAGTATTTT.

The chain carries TRBV7-9 and TRBJ1-1, with unresolved D. CDR1 is SEHNR and CDR2 is FQNEAQ in the germline V gene (reference sequence). Trimming left V 8 bases short and J 2 bases short, with 12 bases between. The CDR3 consists of 13 residues. The CDR3 nucleotides are TGTGCCAGCTTTGGTATGGGCAACACTGAAGCTTTCTTT. Translation: CASFGMGNTEAFF.

This chain's CDR3 is CAIRGTGLAQYNEQFF. The CDR3 nucleotides are TGTGCCATCAGGGGAACCGGACTAGCGCAATACAATGAGCAGTTCTTC. J is TRBJ2-1 and V is TRBV10-3, with 9 bases matching TRBD2. This CDR3 is built from 16 residues. Germline CDR1 is ENHRY and CDR2 is SYGVKD. With 6 bases clipped from V and 4 bases from J, the junction kept 10 bases outside the gene matches.

This clonotype was counted a few times. The chain recombines TRBV7-6 with TRBJ2-7; D might be TRBD2 (6 bases). The germline V gene has CDR1 SGHVS and CDR2 FNYEAQ. Between the trimmed V and J ends, which lost 3 bases and 2 bases, there was a span of 14 bases. The CDR3 spans 15 residues. The CDR3 region is CASSLAFRETYEQYF. The CDR3 coding sequence is TGTGCCAGCAGCTTGGCCTTCCGGGAGACCTACGAGCAGTACTTC.

The rearrangement joins TRBV7-9 to TRBJ2-3; 9 nucleotides match TRBD1. V shed 5 bases, J shed 14 bases, and the junction held 8 bases outside the gene matches. The V gene's germline CDR1 is SEHNR and CDR2 FQNEAQ (reference sequence). The CDR3 contains 12 residues. CDR3 in amino acids: CASSPAGTGWYF. Here the CDR3 DNA reads TGTGCCAGCAGCCCAGCTGGGACAGGGTGGTATTTT.

This chain links TRBV20-1 with TRBJ2-3; 8 bases align to TRBD2. J was trimmed by 2 bases and V by 3 bases; bases with no gene match: 4. The CDR3 sequence is 14 residues long. From germline, CDR1 is DFQATT and CDR2 SNEGSKA (reference sequence). CDR3 nucleotide sequence: TGCAGTGCTAGTGTAGCGGGGAACACAGATACGCAGTATTTT. Encoded protein: CSASVAGNTDTQYF.

Only a few counts were recorded for this clonotype. This chain uses TRBV6-1 with TRBJ1-1, with 10 bases matching TRBD1. From germline, CDR1 is MNHNS and CDR2 SASEGT. The length of the CDR3 is 17 residues. V dropped 6 bases and J dropped 5; count of bases not matched to a gene: 15. The CDR3 spells CASRPTTGGIVGTEAFF. The CDR3 bases are TGTGCCAGCAGACCCACGACAGGGGGCATCGTTGGGACTGAAGCTTTCTTT.

The chain recombines TRBV7-2 with TRBJ1-1, with 9 bases identical to TRBD1. The trim removed 4 bases at V and 11 bases at J, leaving 8 bases unmatched. The CDR3 totals 13 residues. Germline V gives CDR1 SGHTA, CDR2 FQGNSA. The CDR3 sequence is CASSYQGQGVAFF. The CDR3 DNA sequence: TGTGCCAGCAGCTATCAGGGACAGGGAGTCGCTTTCTTT. The full variable domain, its missing parts supplied by reference TRBV7-2 and TRBJ1-1, is GAGVSQSPSNKVTEKGKDVELRCDPISGHTALYWYRQSLGQGLEFLIYFQGNSAPDKSGLPSDRFSAERTGGSVSTLTIQRTQQEDSAVYLCASSYQGQGVAFFGQGTRLTVV.

This clonotype appeared a few times. The chain uses TRBV6-1 and TRBJ1-4, with D uncertain. In germline, CDR1 is MNHNS, CDR2 SASEGT. V lost 5 bases and J lost 5, with 24 bases in between. The CDR3 consists of 18 residues. CDR3 sequence reads: CASSYDYFDTDPNEKLFF. DNA for the CDR3: TGTGCCAGCAGTTACGACTACTTTGACACCGACCCAAATGAAAAACTGTTTTTT.

This chain joins TRBV9 and TRBJ2-1, with unresolved D. The V gene's germline CDR1 is SGDLS and CDR2 YYNGEE. The CDR3 spans 11 residues. V dropped 2 bases and J dropped 7 bases, with 4 bases sitting between them. The CDR3 spells CASSVSNEQFF. The DNA for the CDR3 is TGTGCCAGCAGCGTTAGTAATGAGCAGTTCTTC.

The J gene is TRBJ1-5, the V gene TRBV6-1; 8 bases match TRBD1. Looked up from germline, CDR1 is MNHNS and CDR2 is SASEGT. V lost 8 bases to trimming and J lost 6 bases; unmatched junction nucleotides: 9. This CDR3 comprises 14 residues. The CDR3 nucleotides are TGTGCCAGCGGGGACAGGTCCACGGCTCAGCCCCAGCATTTT. It encodes CASGDRSTAQPQHF.

This chain uses TRBV3-1 with TRBJ2-7, with D unclear. CDR3 length: 16 amino acids. Germline CDR1 is LGHDT and CDR2 is YNNKEL (reference sequence). Trimming stripped 5 bases from V and 6 bases from J, with 23 bases between. CDR3 bases: TGTGCCAGCAGCTTTAGCCCCGCGGCTAGTCAACCCGAGCAGTACTTC. As protein: CASSFSPAASQPEQYF.

The chain combines TRBV25-1 with TRBJ1-3; D is ambiguous. Trimming removed 1 base at V and 3 bases at J, with 16 bases between. The germline V gene encodes CDR1 MGHDK and CDR2 SYGVNS. The CDR3 is made up of 17 amino acids. The CDR3 DNA is TGTGCCAGCAGTGAATTAGGGCAGGCTCATGGTGGAAACACCATATATTTT. Protein product: CASSELGQAHGGNTIYF.

V is TRBV5-1 and J is TRBJ2-1, with 7 positions matching TRBD2. Germline CDR1 and CDR2: SGHRS and YFSETQ. There are 14 residues in the CDR3. The J segment lost 8 bases and the V segment lost 4 bases, leaving 9 bases of the junction unmatched. The CDR3 DNA reads TGCGCCAGCAGCCCTAGGACTAGGTTGCATGAGCAGTTCTTC. The encoded protein is CASSPRTRLHEQFF.

This clonotype appeared a few times. The chain employs TRBV12-3 or TRBV12-4 and TRBJ1-4; D unresolved. The V and J ends lost 3 bases and 7 bases respectively, with 9 bases between them. The CDR3 covers 13 residues. CDR3 in amino acids: CASSLTEGEKLFF. As DNA, the CDR3 is TGTGCCAGCAGTTTGACGGAGGGTGAAAAACTGTTTTTT.

A few counts support this clonotype. The chain has TRBV7-9 and TRBJ2-1; D gene ambiguous. Germline assignment: CDR1 SEHNR and CDR2 FQNEAQ (reference sequence). This CDR3 comprises 12 residues. V was shortened by 7 bases and J by 0 bases, with 4 bases between the two germline ends. CDR3 coding DNA: TGTGCCAGCACCACCTCCTACAATGAGCAGTTCTTC. Residues: CASTTSYNEQFF.